This TCR beta chain appears in the sequencing data of a study of tumour-infiltrating T cells in Burkitt lymphoma (TCRdb year 2020). Broadly, across the study: The Burkitt lymphoma cohort included about 80 patients and covered every epidemiological subtype of the disease. TCR repertoire data were correlated with clinical outcome; productive clonality predicted overall and progression-free survival, independent of established prognosticators including age at diagnosis. Broad study findings and their caveats: Several public clonotypes were found to be shared across numerous Burkitt lymphoma patients, which suggests a shared tumour neoantigen selection that is absent from diffuse large B-cell lymphoma.

To prepare the library, the immunoSEQ multiplex PCR assay was applied. TCRdb mirrors the immuneACCESS table, restricted to in-frame sequences. Some clones are absent from its copies; in checked studies, under half trace to an unresolved V gene, and the reason for the others is unknown. This sample is represented by fewer than 8,000 clones; about 85% of them were singletons. The ten top clones hold around 10% of the sample. A note on this clone: This clone's antigen is unknown. No base-level quality is on record; no much larger clone is a single base apart.

As encoded in the germline V gene, CDR1 is SQVTM while CDR2 is ANQGSEA. The CDR3, from cysteine to phenylalanine, totals 13 residues. The retained sequence is limited to the CDR3, 39 bases, with the frame set at the first base. From V the trimming removes 6 bases and from J it removes 3 bases, while the gene matches leave 5 bases of the junction unaccounted for. This TCR derives from a human donor with Burkitt lymphoma. The sample comprised tumor tissue. The V gene is TRBV29-1 and the J gene is TRBJ2-7; 10 bases in between match TRBD2. In nucleotide form, the sequence is TGCAGCGTCGCCAGGACTAGCGGCTACGAGCAGTACTTC. Translated, it reads CSVARTSGYEQYF.